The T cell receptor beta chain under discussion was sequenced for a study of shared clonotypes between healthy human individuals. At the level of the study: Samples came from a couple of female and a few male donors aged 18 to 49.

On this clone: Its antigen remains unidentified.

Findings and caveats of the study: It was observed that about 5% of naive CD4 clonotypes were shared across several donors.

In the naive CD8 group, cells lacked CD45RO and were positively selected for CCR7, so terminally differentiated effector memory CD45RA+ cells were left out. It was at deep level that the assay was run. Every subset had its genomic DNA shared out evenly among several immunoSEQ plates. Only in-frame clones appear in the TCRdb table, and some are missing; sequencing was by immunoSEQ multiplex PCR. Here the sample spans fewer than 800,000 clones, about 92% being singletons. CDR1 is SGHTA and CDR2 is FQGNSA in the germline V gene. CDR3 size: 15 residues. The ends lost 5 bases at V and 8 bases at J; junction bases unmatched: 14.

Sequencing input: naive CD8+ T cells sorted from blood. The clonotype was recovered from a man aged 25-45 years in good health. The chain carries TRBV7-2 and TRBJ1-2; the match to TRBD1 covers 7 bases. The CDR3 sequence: CASSTPGQSWSGYTF. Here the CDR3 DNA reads TGTGCCAGCAGCACTCCGGGACAGTCCTGGTCCGGCTACACCTTC.